This TCR beta chain comes out of a study of blood T cell repertoires in COVID-19. On the study more broadly: PBMCs, B-cell-depleted T cells, or T cells were the source of the cDNA or gDNA that made up the material.

Per the germline V gene, CDR1 is SNHLY and CDR2 is FYNNEI. V shed 6 bases, J shed 10 bases, and the junction held 21 bases outside the gene matches. The CDR3 spans 18 residues. The protocol was immunoSEQ multiplex PCR, while the TCRdb copy is restricted to in-frame clones and leaves out a portion. The data contain a few hundred thousand clones, approximately 89% of them seen just once; the ten biggest clones take up about 1.7%. Participants reported their clinical history, and cohort assignment relied on those reports. Recovered Cohort 3 donors showed two negative PCRs, clearance, or symptom resolution. This clone was counted once.

This clonotype was sampled from a woman aged 25 to 39 who had recovered from COVID-19. The material sequenced was PBMCs or T cells enriched from blood (not recorded which). The chain combines TRBV2 with TRBJ2-1; 10 bases agree with TRBD2. As DNA, the CDR3 is TGTGCCAGCAGCCTCTCCTACCCGGGACTAGCGTTTTCGAGAGAGCAGTTCTTC. Protein: CASSLSYPGLAFSREQFF.